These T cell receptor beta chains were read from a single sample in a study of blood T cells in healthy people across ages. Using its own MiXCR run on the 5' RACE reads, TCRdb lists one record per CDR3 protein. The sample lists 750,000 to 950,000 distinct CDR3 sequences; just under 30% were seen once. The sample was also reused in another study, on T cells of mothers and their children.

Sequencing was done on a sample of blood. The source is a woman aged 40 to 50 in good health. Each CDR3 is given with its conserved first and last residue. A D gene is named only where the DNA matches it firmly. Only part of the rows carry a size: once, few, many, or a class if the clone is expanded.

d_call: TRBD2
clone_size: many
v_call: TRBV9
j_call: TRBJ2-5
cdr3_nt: TGTGCCAGCAGCGTAGGGACTAGCGGGGGCGGGGAGACCCAGTACTTC
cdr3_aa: CASSVGTSGGGETQYF

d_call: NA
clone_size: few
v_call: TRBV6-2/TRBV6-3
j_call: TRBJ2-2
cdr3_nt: TGTGCCTCCTTCATCCTCAAGGCGGGGAACCGCGGGGAGCTGTTTTTT
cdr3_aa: CASFILKAGNRGELFF

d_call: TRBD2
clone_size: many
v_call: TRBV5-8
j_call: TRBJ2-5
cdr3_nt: TGTGCCAGCAGCACCGGACTAGCGGGGGCCCCCCAAGAGACCCAGTACTTC
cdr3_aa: CASSTGLAGAPQETQYF

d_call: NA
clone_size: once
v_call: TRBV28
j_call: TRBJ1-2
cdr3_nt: TGTGCCAGCAACCAAAACTATGGCTACACCTTC
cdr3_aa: CASNQNYGYTF

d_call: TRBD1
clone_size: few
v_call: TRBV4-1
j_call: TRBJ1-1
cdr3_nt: TGCGCCAGCAGCTTTGACAGGGGCCCGAACACTGAAGCTTTCTTT
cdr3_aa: CASSFDRGPNTEAFF

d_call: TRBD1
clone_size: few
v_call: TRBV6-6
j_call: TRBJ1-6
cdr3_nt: TGTGCCAGCAGTTACTCGGACAGGGGGGATTCACCCTTCCACTTT
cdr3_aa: CASSYSDRGDSPFHF

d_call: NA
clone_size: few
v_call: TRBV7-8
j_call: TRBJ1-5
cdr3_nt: TGTGCCAGCAGCTTAGACACGGTCAGGCGAGGCAATCAGCCCCAGCATTTT
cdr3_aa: CASSLDTVRRGNQPQHF

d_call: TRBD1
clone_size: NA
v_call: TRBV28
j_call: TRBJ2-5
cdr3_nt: TGTGCCAGCAGTCCCTCCGGGACAGGGGGCTACAATGAGCAGTACTTC
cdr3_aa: CASSPSGTGGYNEQYF

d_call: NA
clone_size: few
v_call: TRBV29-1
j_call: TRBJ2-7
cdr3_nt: TGCAGCGTTGCTGGGACTCTTCAGAGCTCCTACGAGCAGTACTTC
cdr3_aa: CSVAGTLQSSYEQYF

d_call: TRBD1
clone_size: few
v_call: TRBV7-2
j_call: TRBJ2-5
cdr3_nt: TGTGCCAGCAGCTACGGACAGGGGCCCCAAGAGACCCAGTACTTC
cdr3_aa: CASSYGQGPQETQYF

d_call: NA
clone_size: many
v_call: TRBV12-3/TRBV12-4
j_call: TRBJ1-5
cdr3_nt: TGTGCCAGCAGCGGCAACGGCAATCAGCCCCAGCATTTT
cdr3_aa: CASSGNGNQPQHF

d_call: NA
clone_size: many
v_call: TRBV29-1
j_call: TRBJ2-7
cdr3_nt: TGCAGCGTTATCTCAGGGCCCTCCTACGAGCAGTACTTC
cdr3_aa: CSVISGPSYEQYF

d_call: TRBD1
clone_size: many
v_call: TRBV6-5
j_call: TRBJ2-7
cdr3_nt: TGTGCCAGCAGTTATGGGGGGACAGGGGTGGTCTACGAGCAGTACTTC
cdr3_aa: CASSYGGTGVVYEQYF

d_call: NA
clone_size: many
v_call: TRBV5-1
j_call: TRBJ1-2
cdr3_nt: TGCGCCAGCAGCTTTGGGGGGCATGGCTATGGCTACACCTTC
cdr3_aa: CASSFGGHGYGYTF

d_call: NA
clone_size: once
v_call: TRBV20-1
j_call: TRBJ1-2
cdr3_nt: TGCAGTGCCCCAGGACAGACGGCAGGTTGCTATGGCTACACCTTC
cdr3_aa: CSAPGQTAGCYGYTF

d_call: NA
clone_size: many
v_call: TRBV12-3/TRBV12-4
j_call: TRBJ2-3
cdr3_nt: TGTGCCAGCAGTTTTCCGACAGGCACAGATACGCAGTATTTT
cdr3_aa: CASSFPTGTDTQYF

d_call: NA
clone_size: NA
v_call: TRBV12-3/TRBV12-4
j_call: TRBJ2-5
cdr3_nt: TGTGCCAGCAGTCCAAGACGGGGGCTGGCCGAGACCCAGTACTTC
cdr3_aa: CASSPRRGLAETQYF

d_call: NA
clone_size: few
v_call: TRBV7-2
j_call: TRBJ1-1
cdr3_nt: TGTGCCAGCAGCTTAGCTGCTTCCACTGAAGCTTTCTTT
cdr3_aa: CASSLAASTEAFF

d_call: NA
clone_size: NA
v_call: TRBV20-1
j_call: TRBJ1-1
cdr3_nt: TGCAGTGCTCGGGTGACAGCTATGAACACTGAAGCTTTCTTT
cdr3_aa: CSARVTAMNTEAFF

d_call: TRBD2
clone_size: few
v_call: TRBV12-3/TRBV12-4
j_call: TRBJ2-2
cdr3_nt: TGTGCCAGCGGTATGGGGGGGACCGGGGAGCTGTTTTTT
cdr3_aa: CASGMGGTGELFF

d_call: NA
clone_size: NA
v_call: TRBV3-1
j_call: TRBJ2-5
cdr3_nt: TGTGCCAGCAGCCCCATGGCAGCATTTCTGGGGGAGACCCAGTACTTC
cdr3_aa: CASSPMAAFLGETQYF

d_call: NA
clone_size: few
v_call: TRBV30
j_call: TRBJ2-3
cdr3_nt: TGTGCCTGGAGTGTTCAAGAGTCAGATACGCAGTATTTT
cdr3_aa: CAWSVQESDTQYF

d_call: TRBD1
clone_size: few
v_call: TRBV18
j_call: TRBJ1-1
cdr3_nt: TGTGCCAGCTCACCCGGACAGGGAGGTCCGAACACTGAAGCTTTCTTT
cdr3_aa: CASSPGQGGPNTEAFF

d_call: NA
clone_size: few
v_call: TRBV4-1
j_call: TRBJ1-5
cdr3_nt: TGCGCCAGCAGCGCACGCCGTGGTACCTATAGCAATCAGCCCCAGCATTTT
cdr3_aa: CASSARRGTYSNQPQHF

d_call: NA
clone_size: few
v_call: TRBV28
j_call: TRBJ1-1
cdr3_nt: TGTGCCAGCAGCCCATTCAAGATGAACACTGAAGCTTTCTTT
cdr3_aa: CASSPFKMNTEAFF

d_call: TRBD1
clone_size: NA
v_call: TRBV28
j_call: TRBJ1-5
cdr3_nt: TGTGCCAGCAGATTCCGGGACAGGGCTAATCAGCCCCAGCATTTT
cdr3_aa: CASRFRDRANQPQHF

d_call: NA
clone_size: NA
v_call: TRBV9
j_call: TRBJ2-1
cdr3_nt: TGTGCCAGCAGCCCCGAACTACACAATGAGCAGTTCTTC
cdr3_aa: CASSPELHNEQFF

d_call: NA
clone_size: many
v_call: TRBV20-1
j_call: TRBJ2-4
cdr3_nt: TGCAGTGCTAGCTCGTCAATTCAGTACTTC
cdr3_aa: CSASSSIQYF

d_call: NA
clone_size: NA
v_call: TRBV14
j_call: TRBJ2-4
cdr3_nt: TGTGCCGGCAGCCAAATCGGCACGGCTCAGTACTTC
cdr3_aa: CAGSQIGTAQYF

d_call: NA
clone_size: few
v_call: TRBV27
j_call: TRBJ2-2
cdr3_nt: TGTGCCAGCAGTCTGGGCTGGGGGGAGCTGTTTTTT
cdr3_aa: CASSLGWGELFF

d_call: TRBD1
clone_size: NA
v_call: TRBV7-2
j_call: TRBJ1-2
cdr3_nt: TGTGCCAGCAGCTTGGACAGGGGGCGAAGCTATGGCTACACCTTC
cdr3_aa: CASSLDRGRSYGYTF

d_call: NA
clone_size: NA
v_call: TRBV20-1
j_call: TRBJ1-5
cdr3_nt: TGCAGTGCCTCAAATCTAAACGCTAGGGCCCAGCATTTT
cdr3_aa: CSASNLNARAQHF

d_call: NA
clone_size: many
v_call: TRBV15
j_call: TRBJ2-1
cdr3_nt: TGTGCCACCAGCCCTACAGGAAGCTCCTACAATGAGCAGTTCTTC
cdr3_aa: CATSPTGSSYNEQFF

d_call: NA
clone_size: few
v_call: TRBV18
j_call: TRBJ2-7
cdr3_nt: TGTGCCAGCTCACACGACGGAATCTACGAGCAGTACTTC
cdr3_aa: CASSHDGIYEQYF

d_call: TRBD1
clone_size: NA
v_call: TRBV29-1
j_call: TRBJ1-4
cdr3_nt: TGCAGCGTTTGGATCTCGGGACAGCCAAATGAAAAACGGTTTTTT
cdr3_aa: CSVWISGQPNEKRFF

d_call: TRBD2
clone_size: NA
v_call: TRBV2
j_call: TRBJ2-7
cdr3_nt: TGTGCCAGCAGTGAGGGCGGGGGGCCCCTGGACGAGCAGTACTTC
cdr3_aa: CASSEGGGPLDEQYF

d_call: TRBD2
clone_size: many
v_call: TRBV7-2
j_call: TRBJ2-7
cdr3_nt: TGTGCCAGCAGCTTAGCGACTAGCGGGGGGACCTACGAGCAGTACTTC
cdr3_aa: CASSLATSGGTYEQYF

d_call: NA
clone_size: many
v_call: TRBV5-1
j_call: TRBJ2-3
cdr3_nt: TGCGCCAGCAGCTTGGGGCAGGAGATGAGCACAGATACGCAGTATTTT
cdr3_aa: CASSLGQEMSTDTQYF

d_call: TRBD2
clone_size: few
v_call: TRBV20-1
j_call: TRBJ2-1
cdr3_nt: TGCAGTGCTAGTACGACTCCGGGACTAGCGGGATACGATGAGCAGTTCTTC
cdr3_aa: CSASTTPGLAGYDEQFF

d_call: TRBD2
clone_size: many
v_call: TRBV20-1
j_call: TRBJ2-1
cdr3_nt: TGCAGTGCTAGACCGGACGGGGAGGGTCCCTACAATGAGCAGTTCTTC
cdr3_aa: CSARPDGEGPYNEQFF

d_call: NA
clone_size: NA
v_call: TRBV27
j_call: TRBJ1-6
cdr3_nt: TGTGCCAGCAGTTTACTTCGGGGTGAAGGTAGTAATTCACCCCTCCACTTT
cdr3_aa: CASSLLRGEGSNSPLHF

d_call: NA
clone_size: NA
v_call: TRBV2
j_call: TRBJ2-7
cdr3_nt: TGTGCCAGCAGGGACTCCCACGAGCAGTACTTC
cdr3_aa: CASRDSHEQYF

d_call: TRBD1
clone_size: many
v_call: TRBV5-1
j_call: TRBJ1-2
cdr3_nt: TGCGCCAGCAGCTCCAACAGGGGGCTAGACTATGGCTACACCTTC
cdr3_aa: CASSSNRGLDYGYTF

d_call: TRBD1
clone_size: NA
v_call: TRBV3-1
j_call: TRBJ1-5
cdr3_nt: TGTGCCAGCAGCCCACAAGGAAGTCTTCCAGGGGGCTATCAGCCCCAGCATTTT
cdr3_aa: CASSPQGSLPGGYQPQHF